This record covers a single T cell receptor beta chain. Its antigen remains unidentified. The sample belongs to a study of siplizumab effects on memory and regulatory T cells. The length of the CDR3 is 12 residues. CDR1 and CDR2 (germline): LNHDA, SQIVND (reference sequence). Trimming left V 9 bases short and J 2 bases short, with 8 bases between. Profiled with immunoSEQ multiplex PCR; TCRdb holds only in-frame clones, not every one. The sample contains around 45,000 clones, about 88% of which appear only once. Whole-study findings and limits: Researchers could map only a minor fraction of alloreactive clones to unstimulated subsets. Proliferating siplizumab-culture Treg suppressive function went unconfirmed.

The receptor was derived from a human donor in good health. Sequences were obtained from naive CD8+ T cells sorted from blood. This chain uses TRBV19 with TRBJ2-1, with unresolved D. The CDR3 nucleotides are TGTGCCAGCTCCCATCCCTACAATGAGCAGTTCTTC. Protein: CASSHPYNEQFF.